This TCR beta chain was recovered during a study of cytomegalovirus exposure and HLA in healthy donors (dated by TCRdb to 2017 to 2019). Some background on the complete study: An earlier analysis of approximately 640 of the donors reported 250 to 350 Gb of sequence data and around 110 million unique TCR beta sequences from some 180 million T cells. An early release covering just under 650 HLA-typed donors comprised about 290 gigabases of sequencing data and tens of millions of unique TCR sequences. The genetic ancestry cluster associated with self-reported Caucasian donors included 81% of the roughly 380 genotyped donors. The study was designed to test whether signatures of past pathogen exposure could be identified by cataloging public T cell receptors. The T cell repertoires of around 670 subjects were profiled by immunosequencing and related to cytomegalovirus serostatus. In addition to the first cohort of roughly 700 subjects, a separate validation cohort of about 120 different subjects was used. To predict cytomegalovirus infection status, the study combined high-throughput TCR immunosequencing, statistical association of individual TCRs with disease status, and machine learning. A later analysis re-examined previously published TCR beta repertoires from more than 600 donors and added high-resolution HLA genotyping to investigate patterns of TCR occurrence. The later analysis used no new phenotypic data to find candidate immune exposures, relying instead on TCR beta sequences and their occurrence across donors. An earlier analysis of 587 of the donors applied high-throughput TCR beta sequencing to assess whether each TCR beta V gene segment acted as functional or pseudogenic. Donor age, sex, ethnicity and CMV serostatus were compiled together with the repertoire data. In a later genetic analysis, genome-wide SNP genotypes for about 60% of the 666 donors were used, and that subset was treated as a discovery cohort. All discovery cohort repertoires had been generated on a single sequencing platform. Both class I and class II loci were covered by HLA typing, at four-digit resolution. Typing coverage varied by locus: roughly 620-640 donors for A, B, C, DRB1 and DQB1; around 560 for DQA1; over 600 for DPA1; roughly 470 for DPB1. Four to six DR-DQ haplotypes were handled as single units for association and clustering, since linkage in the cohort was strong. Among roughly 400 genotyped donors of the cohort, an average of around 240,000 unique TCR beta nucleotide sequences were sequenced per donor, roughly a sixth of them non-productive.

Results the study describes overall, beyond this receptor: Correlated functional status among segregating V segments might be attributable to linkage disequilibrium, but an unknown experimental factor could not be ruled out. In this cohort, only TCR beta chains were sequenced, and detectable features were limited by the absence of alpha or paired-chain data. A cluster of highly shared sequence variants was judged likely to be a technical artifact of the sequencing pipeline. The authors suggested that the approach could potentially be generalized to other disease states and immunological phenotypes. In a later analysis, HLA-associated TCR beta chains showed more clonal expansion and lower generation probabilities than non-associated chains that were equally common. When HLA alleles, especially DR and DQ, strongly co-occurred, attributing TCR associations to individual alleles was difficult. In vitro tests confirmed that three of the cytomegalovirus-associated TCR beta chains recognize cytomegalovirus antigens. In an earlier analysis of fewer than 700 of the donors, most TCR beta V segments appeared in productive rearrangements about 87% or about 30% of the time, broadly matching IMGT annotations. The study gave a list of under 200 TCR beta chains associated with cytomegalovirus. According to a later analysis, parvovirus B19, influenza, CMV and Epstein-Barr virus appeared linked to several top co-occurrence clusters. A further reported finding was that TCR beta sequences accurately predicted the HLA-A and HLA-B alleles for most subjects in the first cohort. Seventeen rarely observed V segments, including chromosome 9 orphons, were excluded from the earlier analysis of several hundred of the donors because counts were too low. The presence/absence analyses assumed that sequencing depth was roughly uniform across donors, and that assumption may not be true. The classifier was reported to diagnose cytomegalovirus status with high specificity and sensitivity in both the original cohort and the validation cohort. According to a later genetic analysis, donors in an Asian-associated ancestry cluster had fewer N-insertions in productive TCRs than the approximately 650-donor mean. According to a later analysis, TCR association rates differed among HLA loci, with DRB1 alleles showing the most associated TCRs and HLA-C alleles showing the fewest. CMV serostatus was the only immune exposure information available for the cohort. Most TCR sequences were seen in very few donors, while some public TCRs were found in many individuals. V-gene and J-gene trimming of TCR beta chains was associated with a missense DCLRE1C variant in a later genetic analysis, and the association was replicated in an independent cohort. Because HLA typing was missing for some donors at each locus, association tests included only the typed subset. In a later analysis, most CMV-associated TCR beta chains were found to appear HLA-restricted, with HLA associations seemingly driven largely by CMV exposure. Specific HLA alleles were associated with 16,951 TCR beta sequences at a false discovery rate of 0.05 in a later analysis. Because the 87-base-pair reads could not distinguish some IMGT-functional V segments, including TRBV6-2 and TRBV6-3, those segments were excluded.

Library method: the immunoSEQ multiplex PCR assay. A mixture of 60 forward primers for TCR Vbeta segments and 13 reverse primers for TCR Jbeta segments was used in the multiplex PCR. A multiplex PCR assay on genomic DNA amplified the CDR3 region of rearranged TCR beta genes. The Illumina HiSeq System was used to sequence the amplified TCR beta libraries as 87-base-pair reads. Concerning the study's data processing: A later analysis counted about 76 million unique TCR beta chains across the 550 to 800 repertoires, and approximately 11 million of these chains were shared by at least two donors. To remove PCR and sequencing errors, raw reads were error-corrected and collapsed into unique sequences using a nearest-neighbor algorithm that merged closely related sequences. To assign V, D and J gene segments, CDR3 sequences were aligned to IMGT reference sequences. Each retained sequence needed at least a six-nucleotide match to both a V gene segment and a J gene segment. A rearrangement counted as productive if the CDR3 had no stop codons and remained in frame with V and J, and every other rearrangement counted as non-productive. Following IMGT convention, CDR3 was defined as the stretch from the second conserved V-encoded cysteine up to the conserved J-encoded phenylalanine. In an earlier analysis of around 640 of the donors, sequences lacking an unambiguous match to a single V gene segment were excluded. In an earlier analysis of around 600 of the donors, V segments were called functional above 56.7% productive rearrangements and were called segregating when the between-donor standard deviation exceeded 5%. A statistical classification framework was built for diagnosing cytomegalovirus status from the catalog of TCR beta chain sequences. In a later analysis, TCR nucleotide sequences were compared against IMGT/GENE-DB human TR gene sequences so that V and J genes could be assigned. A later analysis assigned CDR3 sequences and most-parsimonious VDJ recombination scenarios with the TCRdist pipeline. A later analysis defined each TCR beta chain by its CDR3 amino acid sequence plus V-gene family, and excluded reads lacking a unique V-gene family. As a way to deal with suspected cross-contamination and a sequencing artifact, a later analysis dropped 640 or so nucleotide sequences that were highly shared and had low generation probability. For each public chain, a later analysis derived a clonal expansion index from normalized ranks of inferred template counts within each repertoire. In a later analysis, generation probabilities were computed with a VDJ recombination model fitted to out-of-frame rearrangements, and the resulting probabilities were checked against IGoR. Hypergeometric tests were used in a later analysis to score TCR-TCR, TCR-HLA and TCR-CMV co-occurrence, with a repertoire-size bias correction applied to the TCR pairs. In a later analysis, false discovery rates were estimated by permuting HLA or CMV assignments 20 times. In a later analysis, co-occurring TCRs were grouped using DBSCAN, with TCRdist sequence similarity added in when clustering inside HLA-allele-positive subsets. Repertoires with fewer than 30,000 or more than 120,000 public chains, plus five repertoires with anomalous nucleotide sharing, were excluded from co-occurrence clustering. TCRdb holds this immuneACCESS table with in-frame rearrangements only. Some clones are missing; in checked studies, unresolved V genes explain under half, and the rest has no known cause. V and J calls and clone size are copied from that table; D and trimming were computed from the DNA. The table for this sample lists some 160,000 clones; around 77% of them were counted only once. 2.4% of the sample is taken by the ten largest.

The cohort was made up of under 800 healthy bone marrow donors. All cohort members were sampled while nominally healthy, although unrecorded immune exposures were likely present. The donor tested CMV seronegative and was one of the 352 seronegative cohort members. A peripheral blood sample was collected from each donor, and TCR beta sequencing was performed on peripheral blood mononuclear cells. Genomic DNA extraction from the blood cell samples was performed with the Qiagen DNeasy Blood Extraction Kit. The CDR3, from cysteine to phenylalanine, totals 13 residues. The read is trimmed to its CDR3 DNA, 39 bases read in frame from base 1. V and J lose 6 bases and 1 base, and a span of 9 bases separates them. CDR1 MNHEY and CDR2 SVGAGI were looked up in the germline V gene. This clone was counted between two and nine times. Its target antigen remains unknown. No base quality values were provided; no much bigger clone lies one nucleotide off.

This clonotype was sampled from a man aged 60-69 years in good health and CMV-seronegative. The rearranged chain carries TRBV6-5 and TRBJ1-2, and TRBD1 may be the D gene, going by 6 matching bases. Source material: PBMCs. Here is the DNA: TGTGCCAGCAGCACAGGGTTTAACTATGGCTACACCTTC. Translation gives CASSTGFNYGYTF.